This TCR beta chain was captured by sequencing in a study of T cell responses to AZD1222 COVID-19 vaccine. Assay: immunoSEQ multiplex PCR; the TCRdb copy retains only in-frame clones and omits some. The sample lists around 100,000 clones; around nine tenths were seen once. The V and J ends lost 0 bases and 0 bases respectively, with 12 bases between them. The CDR3 length is 16 residues. From germline, CDR1 is SGHRS and CDR2 YFSETQ. This clone has just one count. Sequencing was performed on peripheral blood, taken on day 0 of AZD1222 vaccination. The chain is built from TRBV5-1 and TRBJ1-1; weak D call: TRBD1 (5 bases). This receptor was identified in an adult in good health. In DNA form, the CDR3 reads TGCGCCAGCAGCTTGGCCCTGGGGACGATGAACACTGAAGCTTTCTTT. It specifies CASSLALGTMNTEAFF.